One and the same sample provided the 19 T cell receptor beta chains below, sequenced in a study of T cells in Graves' hyperthyroidism and ophthalmopathy. TCR beta CDR3 region amplification was performed from RNA transcripts. The study used the HTBI primer set for a first-round RT-PCR of the TCR CDR3. TCRdb itself ran the multiplex PCR reads through MiXCR, one entry per CDR3 protein. The sample includes approximately 510,000 distinct CDR3 sequences, around 21% of them seen just once. The sequencing sample was made of blood. The receptors were gathered from a man in his late teens or twenties with Graves' hyperthyroidism.

This chain uses TRBV12-3 or TRBV12-4 with TRBJ1-2; tentative D call: TRBD1 (6 bases). Trimming removed 5 bases from V and 5 bases from J, with 9 bases in between. The CDR3 loop spans 12 amino acids. CDR3 in DNA: TGTGCCAGCAGTCACGGACAGTATGGCTACACCTTC. This gives the protein CASSHGQYGYTF.

This clonotype turned up a few times. The V and J genes are TRBV7-8 and TRBJ2-7; the D is unclear. Trimming pared 4 bases from V and 0 bases from J, leaving 22 bases between. This CDR3 contains 18 residues. Per the germline V gene, CDR1 is SGHVS and CDR2 is FQNEAQ. CDR3 coding DNA: TGTGCCAGCAGCTCTGACACGGCCCTCACCCTTAGCTCCTACGAGCAGTACTTC. This gives the protein CASSSDTALTLSSYEQYF.

V gene TRBV20-1 combines with J gene TRBJ2-5; maybe TRBD1 (5 bases). Trimming removed 0 bases from V and 2 bases from J, with 19 bases in between. This CDR3 has 17 amino acids. CDR1 and CDR2 (germline): DFQATT, SNEGSKA (reference sequence). The DNA for the CDR3 is TGCAGTGCTAGAGATAGATTTGGGGCTTTGGTACAAGAGACCCAGTACTTC. Encoded protein: CSARDRFGALVQETQYF.

Note on this clonotype: Mismatch with germline at one junction end may stem from a read error. The chain has TRBV5-1 and TRBJ2-5; D may be TRBD1 (6 bases). This CDR3 has 15 amino acids. Germline values: CDR1 SGHRS, CDR2 YFSETQ. The CDR3 region is CASSFEQGSQVTQYF. CDR3 nucleotides: TGCGCCAGCAGCTTTGAACAGGGCTCCCAAGTGACCCAGTACTTC.

This clonotype appeared many times. The rearrangement uses TRBV11-1 and TRBJ2-7; 10 bases fit TRBD1. Trimming removed 1 base from V and 2 bases from J; junction bases left unmatched: 5. In germline, CDR1 is SGHAT, CDR2 FQDESV (reference sequence). The CDR3 has 16 residues. CDR3 residues: CASSLVKGTGAYEQYF. The DNA for the CDR3 is TGTGCCAGCAGCTTAGTCAAGGGGACAGGGGCCTACGAGCAGTACTTC.

In this sample, this clonotype turned up many times. This chain links TRBV5-1 with TRBJ2-5; D gene unclear. V shed 4 bases and J shed 3 bases, with 7 bases lying between them. Germline assignment: CDR1 SGHRS and CDR2 YFSETQ. The CDR3 runs to 12 residues. CDR3 loop: CASSKPEETQYF. The CDR3 DNA sequence: TGCGCCAGCAGCAAACCCGAAGAGACCCAGTACTTC.

This clonotype has only a few counts. The missing conserved phenylalanine or tryptophan at the end of this CDR3 makes a read error likely. This chain uses TRBV7-2 with TRBJ2-7; 11 bases are shared with TRBD2. The CDR3 loop spans 15 amino acids. V trimming: 4 bases; J trimming: 2 bases; junction bases outside the gene matches: 4. The germline V gene has CDR1 SGHTA and CDR2 FQGNSA. The CDR3 loop reads CASSSLAGGTYEQYY. The CDR3, as DNA: TGTGCCAGCAGCTCCCTAGCGGGGGGAACCTACGAGCAGTACTAC.

The genes are TRBV6-1 and TRBJ2-7, with D maybe TRBD2 (5 bases). From germline, CDR1 is MNHNS and CDR2 SASEGT. The CDR3 consists of 15 residues. V was cut by 6 bases and J by 3 bases, with 18 bases left in between. CDR3 nucleotides: TGTGCCAGCAGGGTTTGGCTCACTGGACTCTACGAGCAGTACTTC. This gives the protein CASRVWLTGLYEQYF.

This chain links TRBV15 with TRBJ1-2; D call uncertain. Germline CDR1 LNHNV, CDR2 YYDKDF (reference sequence). The CDR3 contains 13 residues. The V end lost 6 bases, the J end lost 8 bases, and 16 bases lay between the germline ends. The CDR3 spells CATSGRSRRGYTF. The CDR3 coding sequence is TGTGCCACCAGTGGACGCTCCAGGCGGGGCTACACCTTC.

V and J are TRBV6-5 and TRBJ1-1; tentative D call: TRBD1 (5 bases). The germline V gene has CDR1 MNHEY and CDR2 SVGAGI. The CDR3 runs 16 residues. V gave up 0 bases and J gave up 1 base, with 12 bases separating them. The CDR3 nucleotides read TGTGCCAGCAGTTACTCGATAGGGACGGGGAACACTGAAGCTTTCTTT. Translated: CASSYSIGTGNTEAFF.

This clonotype showed up just a few times. This chain links TRBV24-1 with TRBJ2-1; tentative D call: TRBD2 (5 bases). Trimming cost V 4 bases and J 0 bases, with 15 bases left between them. The CDR3 is 17 residues long. The germline V gene has CDR1 KGHDR and CDR2 SFDVKD. CDR3 sequence: CATSDRRKIGSYNEQFF. The CDR3 DNA is TGTGCCACCAGTGACAGGAGGAAGATTGGCTCCTACAATGAGCAGTTCTTC.

The CDR3 sequence is CSATRGGLYEQYF. Here the CDR3 DNA reads TGCAGTGCTACCAGGGGGGGCCTATACGAGCAGTACTTC. This sequence joins TRBV20-1 and TRBJ2-7; D possibly uses TRBD1 or TRBD2 (7 bases each). Germline V lookup: CDR1 DFQATT, CDR2 SNEGSKA (reference sequence). The CDR3 totals 13 residues. V shed 4 bases and J shed 4 bases, with 14 bases lying between them.

This sequence joins TRBV5-6 and TRBJ1-5; weak D call: TRBD1 (6 bases). The germline CDR1 and CDR2 sequences are SGHDT and YYEEEE. The CDR3 has 13 residues. V lost 2 bases and J lost 7, with 10 bases in between. CDR3 sequence: CASSLQGVQPQHF. CDR3 coding DNA: TGTGCCAGCAGCTTACAGGGAGTCCAGCCCCAGCATTTT.

In its sample, this clonotype was seen many times. The chain carries TRBV7-2 and TRBJ1-1, with TRBD1 matching 8 bases. Per the germline V gene, CDR1 is SGHTA and CDR2 is FQGNSA. The CDR3 sequence is 14 residues long. Unmatched junction bases numbered 6, after V lost 5 bases and J lost 4 bases. In DNA, the CDR3 is TGTGCCAGCAGCGCGGACAGGGAGGGCACTGAAGCTTTCTTT. Its translation is CASSADREGTEAFF. Using reference TRBV7-2 and TRBJ1-1 for the parts outside the CDR3, the full variable domain is GAGVSQSPSNKVTEKGKDVELRCDPISGHTALYWYRQSLGQGLEFLIYFQGNSAPDKSGLPSDRFSAERTGGSVSTLTIQRTQQEDSAVYLCASSADREGTEAFFGQGTRLTVV.

The table lists this clonotype with many counts. The chain joins TRBV2 to TRBJ1-1, with 9 nucleotides matching TRBD1. V lost 3 bases and J lost 9; bases outside the gene matches: 5. The CDR3 sequence is 13 residues long. In germline, CDR1 is SNHLY, CDR2 FYNNEI. This CDR3 reads CASSDVTGGQAFF. The DNA for the CDR3 is TGTGCCAGCAGTGACGTTACAGGGGGCCAAGCTTTCTTT.

The gene calls are TRBV6-1 and TRBJ2-4; TRBD1 might be the D (5 bases). CDR1 MNHNS and CDR2 SASEGT come from the germline V gene. There are 16 residues in the CDR3. The V gene lost 0 bases and the J gene lost 6 bases, with 15 bases spanning the gap. CDR3 protein: CASSEASRVMGNIQYF. CDR3 bases: TGTGCCAGCAGTGAAGCTTCCAGGGTGATGGGAAACATTCAGTACTTC.

This clonotype was picked up many times. The V and J genes are TRBV7-2 and TRBJ1-6; D is unclear. The V gene's germline CDR1 is SGHTA and CDR2 FQGNSA. V was shortened by 2 bases and J by 9 bases, with 8 bases between the two germline ends. This CDR3 comprises 13 residues. The CDR3 bases are TGTGCCAGCAGCTTAACGGCCGGTTCACCCCTCCACTTT. It specifies CASSLTAGSPLHF.

V and J are TRBV6-5 and TRBJ2-7; 9 bases match TRBD2. The germline CDR1 and CDR2 sequences are MNHEY and SVGAGI. V was pared by 0 bases and J by 3 bases, with 3 bases of the junction left unmatched. The CDR3 has 15 residues. The CDR3 reads CASSYSSGRYYEQYF. CDR3 bases: TGTGCCAGCAGTTACTCGAGCGGGAGGTACTACGAGCAGTACTTC.

This clonotype was observed a few times. This chain uses TRBV2 with TRBJ2-6; 10 positions match TRBD1. Per the germline V gene, CDR1 is SNHLY and CDR2 is FYNNEI. The CDR3 totals 15 residues. Unmatched junction bases numbered 2, after V lost 7 bases and J lost 2 bases. CDR3 sequence reads: CASTGTGAGANVLTF. CDR3 DNA sequence: TGTGCCAGCACCGGGACAGGGGCTGGGGCCAACGTCCTGACTTTC.